This TCR beta chain came from a study of cytomegalovirus exposure and HLA in healthy donors. Findings and caveats of the study: Of the V segments, some could not be distinguished, including TRBV6-2 and TRBV6-3, and were excluded.

Between the trimmed V and J ends, which lost 1 base and 5 bases, there was a span of 11 bases. Per germline, CDR1 MNHEY and CDR2 SMNVEV (reference sequence). This CDR3 is built from 14 residues. PCR used 60 Vbeta primers and 13 Jbeta primers. Per the authors' pipeline: About 11 million of 80 million or so unique TCR beta chains were shared, per a later count. The data were produced by immunoSEQ multiplex PCR, yet TCRdb's version contains in-frame clones alone and is incomplete. D and trimming come from the DNA, and the V and J calls and clone size come from that table. Of roughly 290,000 clones detected, approximately 90% appear once; the ten largest clones hold about 2%. On this clone: Its antigen is undetermined.

This sequence joins TRBV27 and TRBJ2-5; maybe TRBD1 (6 bases). The origin of this receptor is a woman aged 18-29 years in good health and CMV-seronegative. Sequencing used PBMCs. The CDR3 nucleotides are TGTGCCAGCAGTTTATTAGGGGGATTGGAGACCCAGTACTTC. It translates to CASSLLGGLETQYF.